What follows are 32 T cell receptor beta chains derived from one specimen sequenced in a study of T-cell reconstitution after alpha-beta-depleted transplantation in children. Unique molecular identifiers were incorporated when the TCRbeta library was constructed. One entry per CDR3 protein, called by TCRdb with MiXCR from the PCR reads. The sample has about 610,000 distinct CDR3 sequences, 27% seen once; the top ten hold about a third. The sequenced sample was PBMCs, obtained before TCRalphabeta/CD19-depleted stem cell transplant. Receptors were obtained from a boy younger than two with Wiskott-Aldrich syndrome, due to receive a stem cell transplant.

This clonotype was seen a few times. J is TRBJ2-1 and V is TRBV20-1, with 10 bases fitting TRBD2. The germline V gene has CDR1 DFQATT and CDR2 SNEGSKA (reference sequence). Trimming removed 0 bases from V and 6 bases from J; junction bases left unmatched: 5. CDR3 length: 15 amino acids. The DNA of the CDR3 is TGCAGTGCTAGAGATTTGCGGACTAGCGGCAATGAGCAGTTCTTC. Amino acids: CSARDLRTSGNEQFF.

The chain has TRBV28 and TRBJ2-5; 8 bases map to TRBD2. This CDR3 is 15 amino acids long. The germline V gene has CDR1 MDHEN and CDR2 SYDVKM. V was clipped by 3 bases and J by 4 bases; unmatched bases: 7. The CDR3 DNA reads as TGTGCCAGCAGTTTCTTCAGCGGGAGAGGAGAGACCCAGTACTTC. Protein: CASSFFSGRGETQYF.

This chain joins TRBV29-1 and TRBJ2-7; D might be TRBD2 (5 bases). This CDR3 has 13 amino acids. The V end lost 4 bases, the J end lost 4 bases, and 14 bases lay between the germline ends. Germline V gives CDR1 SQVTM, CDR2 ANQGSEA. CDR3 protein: CSVGEHSGYEQYF. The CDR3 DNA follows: TGCAGCGTTGGGGAACACAGCGGTTACGAGCAGTACTTC.

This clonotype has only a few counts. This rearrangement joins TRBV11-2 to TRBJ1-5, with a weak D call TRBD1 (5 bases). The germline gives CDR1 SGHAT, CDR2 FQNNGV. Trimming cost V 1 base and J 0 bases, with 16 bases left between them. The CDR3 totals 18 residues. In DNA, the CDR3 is TGTGCCAGCAGCTTAGTTTTCGGGACGGACTATAGCAATCAGCCCCAGCATTTT. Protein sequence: CASSLVFGTDYSNQPQHF.

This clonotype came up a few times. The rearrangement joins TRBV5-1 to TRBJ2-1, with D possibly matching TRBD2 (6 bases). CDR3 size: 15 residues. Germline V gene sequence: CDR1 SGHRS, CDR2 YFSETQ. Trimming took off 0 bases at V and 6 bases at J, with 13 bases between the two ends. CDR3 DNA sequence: TGCGCCAGCAGCTTGGATGGGAGGATCTTCAATGAGCAGTTCTTC. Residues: CASSLDGRIFNEQFF.

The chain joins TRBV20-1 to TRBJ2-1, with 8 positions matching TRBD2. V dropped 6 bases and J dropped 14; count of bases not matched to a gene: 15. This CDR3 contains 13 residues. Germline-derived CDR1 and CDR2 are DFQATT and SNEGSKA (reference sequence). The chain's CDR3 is CSARGISGISEFF. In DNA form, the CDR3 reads TGCAGTGCGAGGGGCATTAGCGGGATTAGTGAGTTCTTC.

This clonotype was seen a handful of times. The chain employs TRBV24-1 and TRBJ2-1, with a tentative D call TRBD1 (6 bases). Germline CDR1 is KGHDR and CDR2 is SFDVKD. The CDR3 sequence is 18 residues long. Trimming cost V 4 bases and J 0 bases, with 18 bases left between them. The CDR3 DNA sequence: TGTGCCACCAGTGACTCACCGGGACACCAAAGCTCCTACAATGAGCAGTTCTTC. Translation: CATSDSPGHQSSYNEQFF.

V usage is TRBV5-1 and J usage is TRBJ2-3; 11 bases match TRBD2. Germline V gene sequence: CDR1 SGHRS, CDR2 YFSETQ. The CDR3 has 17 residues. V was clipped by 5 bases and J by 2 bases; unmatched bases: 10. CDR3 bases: TGCGCCAGCAGAGAGCCCGGACTAGCGGGCAACACAGATACGCAGTATTTT. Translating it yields CASREPGLAGNTDTQYF.

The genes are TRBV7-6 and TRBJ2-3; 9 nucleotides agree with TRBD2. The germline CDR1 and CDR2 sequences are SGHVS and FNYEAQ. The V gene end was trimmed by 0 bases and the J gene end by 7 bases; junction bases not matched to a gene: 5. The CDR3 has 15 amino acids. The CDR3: CASSLAAGGLHTQYF. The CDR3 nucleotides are TGTGCCAGCAGCTTAGCGGCGGGGGGGCTACATACGCAGTATTTT.

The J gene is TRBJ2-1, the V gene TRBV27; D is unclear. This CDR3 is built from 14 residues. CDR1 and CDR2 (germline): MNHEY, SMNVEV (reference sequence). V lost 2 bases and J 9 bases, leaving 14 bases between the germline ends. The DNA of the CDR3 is TGTGCCAGCAGTTTAAGAGGCTCTCCCTCTGAGCAGTTCTTC. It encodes CASSLRGSPSEQFF.

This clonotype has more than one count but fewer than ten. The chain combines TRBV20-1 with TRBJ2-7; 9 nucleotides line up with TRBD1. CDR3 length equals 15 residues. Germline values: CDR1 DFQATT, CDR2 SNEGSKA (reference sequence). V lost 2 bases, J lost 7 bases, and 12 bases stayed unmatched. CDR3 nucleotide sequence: TGCAGTGCTAGAAATAGAAGACAGGGGGTAGGGGAGCAGTACTTC. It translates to CSARNRRQGVGEQYF.

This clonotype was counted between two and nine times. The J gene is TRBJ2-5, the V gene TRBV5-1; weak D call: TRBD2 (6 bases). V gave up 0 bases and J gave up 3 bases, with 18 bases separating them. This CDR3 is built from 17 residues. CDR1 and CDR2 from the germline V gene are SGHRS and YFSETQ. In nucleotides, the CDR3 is TGCGCCAGCAGCTTGGCCGCAATAGCGGTTTCCAAAGAGACCCAGTACTTC. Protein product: CASSLAAIAVSKETQYF.

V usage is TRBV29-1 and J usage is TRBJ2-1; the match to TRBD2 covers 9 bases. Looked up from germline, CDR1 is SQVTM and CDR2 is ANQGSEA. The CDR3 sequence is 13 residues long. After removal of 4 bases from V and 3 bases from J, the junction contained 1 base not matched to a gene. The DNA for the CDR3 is TGCAGCGTTGTAGCGGGAGTCTACAATGAGCAGTTCTTC. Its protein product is CSVVAGVYNEQFF.

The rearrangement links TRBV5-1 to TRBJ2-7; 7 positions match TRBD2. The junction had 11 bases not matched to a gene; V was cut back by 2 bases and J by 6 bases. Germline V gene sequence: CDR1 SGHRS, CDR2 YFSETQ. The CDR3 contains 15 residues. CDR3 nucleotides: TGCGCCAGCAGCTTAGCTACCGGGACTATGTTCGAGCAGTACTTC. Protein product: CASSLATGTMFEQYF.

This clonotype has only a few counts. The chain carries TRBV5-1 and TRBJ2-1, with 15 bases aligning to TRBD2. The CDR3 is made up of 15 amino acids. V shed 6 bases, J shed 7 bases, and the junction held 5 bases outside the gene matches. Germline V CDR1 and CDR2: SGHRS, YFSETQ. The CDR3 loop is CASTNGTSGGNEQFF. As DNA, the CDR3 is TGCGCCAGCACGAACGGGACTAGCGGGGGGAATGAGCAGTTCTTC.

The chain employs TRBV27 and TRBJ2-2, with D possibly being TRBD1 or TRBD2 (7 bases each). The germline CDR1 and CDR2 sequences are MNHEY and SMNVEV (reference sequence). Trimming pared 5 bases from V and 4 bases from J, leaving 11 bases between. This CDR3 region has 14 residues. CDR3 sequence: CASSARGGTGELFF. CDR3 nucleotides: TGTGCCAGCAGTGCCAGGGGGGGCACCGGGGAGCTGTTTTTT.

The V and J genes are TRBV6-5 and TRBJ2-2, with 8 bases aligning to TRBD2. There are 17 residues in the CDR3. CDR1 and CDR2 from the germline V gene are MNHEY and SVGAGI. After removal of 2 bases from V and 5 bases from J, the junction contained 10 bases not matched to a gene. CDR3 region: CASSYAVAGITTGELFF. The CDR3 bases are TGTGCCAGCAGTTACGCAGTAGCGGGGATTACTACCGGGGAGCTGTTTTTT.

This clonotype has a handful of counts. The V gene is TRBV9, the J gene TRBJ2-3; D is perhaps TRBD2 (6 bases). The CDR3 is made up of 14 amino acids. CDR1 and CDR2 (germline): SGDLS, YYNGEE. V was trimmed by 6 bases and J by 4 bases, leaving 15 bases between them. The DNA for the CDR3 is TGTGCCAGCACCATTGGGACTTCTGCAGATACGCAGTATTTT. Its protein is CASTIGTSADTQYF.

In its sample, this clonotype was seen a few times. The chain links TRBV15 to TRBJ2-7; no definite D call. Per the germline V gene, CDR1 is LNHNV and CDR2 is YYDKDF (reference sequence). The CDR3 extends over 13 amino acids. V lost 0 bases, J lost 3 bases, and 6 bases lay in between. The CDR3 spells CATSRDPRYEQYF. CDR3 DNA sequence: TGTGCCACCAGCAGAGATCCTCGCTACGAGCAGTACTTC.

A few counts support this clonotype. CDR3 loop: CASSLGQAGYNEQFF. In DNA, the CDR3 is TGCGCCAGCAGCCTAGGACAGGCGGGCTACAATGAGCAGTTCTTC. The rearrangement links TRBV4-1 to TRBJ2-1; TRBD1 matches 7 bases. After removal of 4 bases from V and 3 bases from J, the junction contained 6 bases not matched to a gene. The CDR3 runs to 15 residues. CDR1 MGHRA and CDR2 YSYEKL come from the germline V gene.

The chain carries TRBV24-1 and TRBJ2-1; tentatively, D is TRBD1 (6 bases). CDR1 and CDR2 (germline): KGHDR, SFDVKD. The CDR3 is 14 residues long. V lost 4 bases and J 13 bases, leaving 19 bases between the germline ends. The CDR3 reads CATSDPGQERHQFF. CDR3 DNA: TGTGCCACCAGTGACCCGGGACAAGAACGTCACCAGTTCTTC.

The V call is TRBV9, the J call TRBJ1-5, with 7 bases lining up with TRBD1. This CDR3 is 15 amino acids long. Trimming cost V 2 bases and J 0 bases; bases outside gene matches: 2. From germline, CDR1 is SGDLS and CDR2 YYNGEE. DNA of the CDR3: TGTGCCAGCAGCGTGACAGGGAATAGCAATCAGCCCCAGCATTTT. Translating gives CASSVTGNSNQPQHF.

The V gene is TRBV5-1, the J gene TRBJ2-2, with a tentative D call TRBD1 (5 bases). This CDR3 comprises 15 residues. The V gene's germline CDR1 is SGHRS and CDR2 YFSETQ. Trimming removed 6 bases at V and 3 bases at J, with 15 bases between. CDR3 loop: CASTPTEIYTGELFF. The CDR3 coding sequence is TGCGCCAGCACTCCGACAGAAATCTACACCGGGGAGCTGTTTTTT. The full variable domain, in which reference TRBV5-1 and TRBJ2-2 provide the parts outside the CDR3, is KAGVTQTPRYLIKTRGQQVTLSCSPISGHRSVSWYQQTPGQGLQFLFEYFSETQRNKGNFPGRFSGRQFSNSRSEMNVSTLELGDSALYLCASTPTEIYTGELFFGEGSRLTVL.

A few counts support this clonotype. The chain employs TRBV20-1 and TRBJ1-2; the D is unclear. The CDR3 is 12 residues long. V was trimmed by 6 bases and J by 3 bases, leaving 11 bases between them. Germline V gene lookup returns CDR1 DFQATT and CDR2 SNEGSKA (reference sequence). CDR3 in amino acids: CSAPNTDYGYTF. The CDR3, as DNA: TGCAGTGCCCCGAATACCGACTATGGCTACACCTTC.

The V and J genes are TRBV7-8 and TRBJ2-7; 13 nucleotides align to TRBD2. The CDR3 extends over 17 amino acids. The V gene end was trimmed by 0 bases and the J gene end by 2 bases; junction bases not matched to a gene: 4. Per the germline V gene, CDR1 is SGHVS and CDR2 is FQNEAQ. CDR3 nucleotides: TGTGCCAGCAGCTTAGCCTTCGGACTAGCGGGAGCCTACGAGCAGTACTTC. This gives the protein CASSLAFGLAGAYEQYF.

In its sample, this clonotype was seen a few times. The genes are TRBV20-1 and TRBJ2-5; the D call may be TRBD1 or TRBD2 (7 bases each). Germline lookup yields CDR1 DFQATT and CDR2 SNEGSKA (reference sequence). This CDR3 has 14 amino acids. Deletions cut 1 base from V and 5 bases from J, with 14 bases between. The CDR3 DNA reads TGCAGTGCTAGAGCCAGGGGGGGAGTGGAGACCCAGTACTTC. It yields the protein CSARARGGVETQYF.

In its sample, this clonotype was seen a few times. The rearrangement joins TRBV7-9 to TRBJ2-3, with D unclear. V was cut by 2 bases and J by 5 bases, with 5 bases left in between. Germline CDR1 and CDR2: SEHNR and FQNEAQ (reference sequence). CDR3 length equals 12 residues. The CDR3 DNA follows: TGTGCCAGCAGCTTAATTCTAGATACGCAGTATTTT. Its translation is CASSLILDTQYF. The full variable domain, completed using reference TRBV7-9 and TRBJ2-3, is DTGVSQNPRHKITKRGQNVTFRCDPISEHNRLYWYRQTLGQGPEFLTYFQNEAQLEKSRLLSDRFSAERPKGSFSTLEIQRTEQGDSAMYLCASSLILDTQYFGPGTRLTVL.

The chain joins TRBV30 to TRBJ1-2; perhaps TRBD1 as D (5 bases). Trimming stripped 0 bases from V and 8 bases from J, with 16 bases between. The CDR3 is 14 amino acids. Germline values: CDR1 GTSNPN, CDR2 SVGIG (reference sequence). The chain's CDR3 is CAWSVRRGELGYTF. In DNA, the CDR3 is TGTGCCTGGAGTGTACGGAGGGGCGAGTTAGGCTACACCTTC.

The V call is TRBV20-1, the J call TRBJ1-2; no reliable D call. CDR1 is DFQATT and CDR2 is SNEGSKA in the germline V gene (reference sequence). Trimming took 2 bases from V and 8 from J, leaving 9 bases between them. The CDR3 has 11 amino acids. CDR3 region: CSARIEGGYTF. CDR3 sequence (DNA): TGCAGTGCTAGAATAGAGGGAGGCTACACCTTC.

The CDR3 sequence is CAISGLTSGRNEQFF. DNA of the CDR3: TGTGCCATCAGTGGCCTCACTAGCGGGAGAAATGAGCAGTTCTTC. The gene calls are TRBV10-3 and TRBJ2-1; 11 bases agree with TRBD2. Germline V gene data show CDR1 as ENHRY and CDR2 as SYGVKD. CDR3 length equals 15 residues. J lost 7 bases, V lost 4 bases, and 6 bases had no gene match.

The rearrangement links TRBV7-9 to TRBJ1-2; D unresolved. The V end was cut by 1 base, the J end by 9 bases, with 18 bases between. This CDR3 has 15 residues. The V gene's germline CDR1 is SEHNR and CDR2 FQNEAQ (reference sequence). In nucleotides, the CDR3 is TGTGCCAGCAGCTTAGATGAGCGACCCTTCTCCCGCTACACCTTC. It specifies CASSLDERPFSRYTF. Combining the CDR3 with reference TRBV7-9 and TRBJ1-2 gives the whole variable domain DTGVSQNPRHKITKRGQNVTFRCDPISEHNRLYWYRQTLGQGPEFLTYFQNEAQLEKSRLLSDRFSAERPKGSFSTLEIQRTEQGDSAMYLCASSLDERPFSRYTFGSGTRLTVV.

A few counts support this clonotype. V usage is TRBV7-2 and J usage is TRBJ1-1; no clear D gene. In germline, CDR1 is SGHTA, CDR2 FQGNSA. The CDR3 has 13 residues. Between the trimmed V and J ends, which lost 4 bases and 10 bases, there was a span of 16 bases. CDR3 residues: CASSSGLGPTAFF. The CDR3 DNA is TGTGCCAGCAGCTCCGGGCTCGGCCCAACAGCTTTCTTT.